The 5 T cell receptor beta chains presented below share a single source sample, sequenced in a study of blood T cell repertoires in COVID-19 (dated by TCRdb to the early 2020s). The library relied on the immunoSEQ multiplex PCR assay. The source is immuneACCESS, and TCRdb retained only in-frame sequences with V and J called. Part of the clones is not carried over; for the studies checked, unresolved V genes explain less than half of this, and the remainder is unexplained. The sample table holds fewer than 120,000 clones, of which 87% were seen once. The top ten hold more than 4% of the sample. Sequenced material: peripheral blood. These receptors originate from a human donor in a cohort sampled during active COVID-19.

The chain combines TRBV18 with TRBJ2-3; 9 nucleotides match TRBD2. The trim removed 3 bases at V and 3 bases at J, leaving 4 bases unmatched. Germline V gene data show CDR1 as KGHSH and CDR2 as LQKENI. The CDR3 is 15 amino acids. DNA of the CDR3: TGTGCCAGCTCACCGACGACTAGCGGAACAGATACGCAGTATTTT. Its protein product is CASSPTTSGTDTQYF.

This clone appeared once. The genes are TRBV10-2 and TRBJ2-3, with TRBD2 matching 10 bases. This CDR3 has 18 residues. Germline V gives CDR1 WSHSY, CDR2 SAAADI. V dropped 0 bases and J dropped 3; count of bases not matched to a gene: 9. The DNA of the CDR3 is TGCGCCAGCAGTGAGTCGACTAGCGGGCGATTCCGAACAGATACGCAGTATTTT. Protein product: CASSESTSGRFRTDTQYF.

This clone was detected only once. The chain uses TRBV2 and TRBJ2-3; TRBD2 aligns across 9 bases. CDR3 length: 15 residues. The trim removed 6 bases at V and 2 bases at J, leaving 6 bases unmatched. In germline, CDR1 is SNHLY, CDR2 FYNNEI. This CDR3 reads CASRPGLAPTDTQYF. DNA of the CDR3: TGTGCCAGCAGACCGGGACTAGCCCCCACAGATACGCAGTATTTT.

J is TRBJ2-7 and V is TRBV28; 10 positions agree with TRBD2. Germline V gene sequence: CDR1 MDHEN, CDR2 SYDVKM. Trimming cost V 5 bases and J 3 bases; bases outside gene matches: 10. The length of the CDR3 is 16 residues. CDR3 nucleotide sequence: TGTGCCAGCAGTCTTCCAACCGGGACTAGCGACTACGAGCAGTACTTC. This codes for CASSLPTGTSDYEQYF.

In its sample, this clone was seen once. This sequence joins TRBV2 and TRBJ2-7; TRBD1 agrees at 8 bases. The V gene end was trimmed by 7 bases and the J gene end by 3 bases; junction bases not matched to a gene: 14. The CDR3 loop spans 16 amino acids. Germline values: CDR1 SNHLY, CDR2 FYNNEI. The CDR3 loop reads CASILSPRGRDYEQYF. The CDR3 DNA reads TGTGCCAGCATCCTATCGCCCAGGGGGCGAGACTACGAGCAGTACTTC.